This T cell receptor beta chain appears in the sequencing data of a study of blood T cell repertoires in COVID-19 (dated by TCRdb to 2018 to 2020). Background on the whole study: Samples from collaborators originated in the United States, Italy and Spain and spanned both the acute and convalescent phases of COVID-19. The material from the prospective study consisted of cDNA or gDNA derived from T cells, B-cell-depleted T cells, or PBMCs. HLA class I and class II types, where available, came from metadata supplied by the sample provider rather than from assay-based typing. Sample metadata almost always included a de-identified subject ID, COVID-19 status, age in years and sex. Subjects who had been exposed to COVID-19, were actively infected with it, or had recovered from it provided the deeply sampled blood TCRbeta repertoires that made up the dataset. The repertoires were released in a freely available public database intended as a resource for research on the immune response to SARS-CoV-2. Samples were obtained from the ongoing ImmuneRACE study (first 160 participants) and from 950 to 1,500 subjects provided by 6 global collaborators. Overall results and qualifications from the work: Clinical and demographic metadata were provided uncurated, with the amount varying by source and participant.

The germline V gene yields SGHTS for CDR1 and YDEGEE for CDR2. V sheds 2 bases and J sheds 0 bases, leaving 8 bases between their ends. Spanning cysteine to phenylalanine, the CDR3 consists of 14 amino acids. This entry keeps only the CDR3 DNA: 42 bases, framed from base 1. TCRbeta CDR3 regions were amplified from genomic DNA by means of the immunoSEQ Assay, a bias-controlled multiplex PCR. The authors' pipeline ran thus. The number of nucleated cells in each sample was estimated by amplification of reference gene primers within the assay. Sequence reads were collapsed and filtered to measure the absolute abundance of every unique TCRbeta CDR3 rearrangement. For each sample, productive Simpson clonality was calculated as the square root of Simpson's diversity index across productive rearrangements. In TCRdb, the immuneACCESS table is reduced to in-frame sequences with V and J assigned. These tables do not hold every clone; where another copy was compared, an unresolved V gene accounts for under half, and the others remain unexplained. D and trimming come from the DNA, and the V and J calls and clone size come from that table. This sample lists about 410,000 clones; around 91% were detected once. The ten largest clones capture more than 0.55% of the sample.

Participants in the prospective study were aged roughly 18 to 90 years, lived in 24 United States geographic areas, and enrolled through a virtual design. In the prospective study, cohorts were assigned on the basis of participant-reported clinical history obtained from a screening survey and a study questionnaire. Recovered participants in ImmuneRACE Cohort 3 were defined by two consecutive negative NP/OP PCR tests, clearance by a healthcare professional, or resolution of symptoms. In the prospective study, mobile phlebotomists collected whole blood, serum and a nasopharyngeal or oropharyngeal swab from each participant. Additional blood draws and questionnaires over an approximately two-month period could optionally be provided by prospective study participants. Before DNA extraction, prospective study blood samples were shipped either frozen or at room temperature. A remark on this clone: The antigen it binds to is not known. Per-base quality was not reported, and no clone a single base away is much larger than it.

The chain links TRBV5-8 with TRBJ2-5; the D gene assignment is ambiguous. The sequenced sample was PBMCs or T cells enriched from blood (not recorded which). This receptor was obtained from a man between 18 and 35 years old who had recovered from COVID-19. The CDR3 sequence is CASSLAAYQETQYF. The sequenced DNA is TGTGCCAGCAGCTTAGCAGCGTACCAAGAGACCCAGTACTTC.